Included here is one T cell receptor beta chain sequence, with context. TCRdb's copy holds only in-frame clones and misses some; the assay was immunoSEQ multiplex PCR. The sample includes 85,000 to 130,000 clones, approximately 83% of them seen just once. The data were obtained in a study of blood T cell repertoires in COVID-19. Allocation to cohorts depended on clinical history reported by the participants. In Cohort 3, a recovered donor had either two negative PCRs, clearance, or symptom resolution. The ends were cut back, 4 bases at V and 5 bases at J, with 16 bases in the middle. Germline CDR1 reads SGHRS; CDR2 reads YFSETQ. The CDR3 has 15 amino acids.

This clonotype originated in a woman between 50 and 59 years old who had recovered from COVID-19. The V call is TRBV5-1, the J call TRBJ2-1; tentatively, D is TRBD1 (6 bases). What was sequenced was PBMCs or T cells enriched from blood (not recorded which). The CDR3 protein is CASSLVTGNDNEQFF. CDR3 nucleotides: TGCGCCAGCAGCCTCGTAACAGGGAACGACAATGAGCAGTTCTTC.